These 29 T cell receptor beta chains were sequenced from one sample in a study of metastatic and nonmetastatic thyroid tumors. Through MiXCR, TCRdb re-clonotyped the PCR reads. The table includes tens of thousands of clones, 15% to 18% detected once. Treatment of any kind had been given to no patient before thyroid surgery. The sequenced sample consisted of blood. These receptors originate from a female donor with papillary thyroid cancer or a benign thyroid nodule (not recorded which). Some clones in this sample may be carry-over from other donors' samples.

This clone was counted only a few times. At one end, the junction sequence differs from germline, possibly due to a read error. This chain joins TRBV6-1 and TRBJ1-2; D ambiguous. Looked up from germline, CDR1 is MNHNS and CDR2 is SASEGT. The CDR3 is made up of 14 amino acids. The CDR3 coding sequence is TGTGCCTGCAGTGACCGACATGGGGTGCGGGGCTACACCTTC. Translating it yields CACSDRHGVRGYTF.

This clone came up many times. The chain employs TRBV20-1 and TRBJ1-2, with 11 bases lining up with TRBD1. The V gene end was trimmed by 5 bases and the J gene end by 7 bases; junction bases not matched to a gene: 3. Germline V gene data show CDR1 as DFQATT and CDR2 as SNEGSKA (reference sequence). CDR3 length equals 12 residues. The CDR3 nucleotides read TGCAGTGCTGCCGGGACAGGGGGTGGCTACACCTTC. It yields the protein CSAAGTGGGYTF.

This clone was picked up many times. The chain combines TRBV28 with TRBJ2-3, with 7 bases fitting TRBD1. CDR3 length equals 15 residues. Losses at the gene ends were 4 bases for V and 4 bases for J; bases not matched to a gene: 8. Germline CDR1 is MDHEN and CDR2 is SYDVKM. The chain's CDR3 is CASSWGTGEADTQYF. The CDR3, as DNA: TGTGCCAGCAGTTGGGGAACAGGGGAAGCAGATACGCAGTATTTT.

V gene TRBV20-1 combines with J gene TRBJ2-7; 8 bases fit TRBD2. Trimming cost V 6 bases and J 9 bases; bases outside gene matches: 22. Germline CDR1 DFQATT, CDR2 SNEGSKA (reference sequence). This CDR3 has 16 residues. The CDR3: CSAEGPLAGVSGGQYF. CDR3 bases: TGCAGTGCCGAAGGACCGCTAGCGGGTGTATCTGGTGGGCAGTACTTC.

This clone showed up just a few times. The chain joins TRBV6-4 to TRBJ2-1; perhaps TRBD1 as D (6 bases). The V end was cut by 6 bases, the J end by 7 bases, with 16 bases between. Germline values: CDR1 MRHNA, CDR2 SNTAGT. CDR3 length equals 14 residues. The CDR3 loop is CASSSGGQGNEQFF. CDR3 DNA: TGTGCCAGCAGCTCTGGGGGCCAGGGTAATGAGCAGTTCTTC.

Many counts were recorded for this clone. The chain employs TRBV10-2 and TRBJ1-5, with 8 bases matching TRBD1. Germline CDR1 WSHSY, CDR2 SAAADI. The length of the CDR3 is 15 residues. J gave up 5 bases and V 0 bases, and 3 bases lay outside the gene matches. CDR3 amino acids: CASSESGRGHQPQHF. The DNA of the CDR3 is TGCGCCAGCAGTGAGTCGGGCAGGGGGCATCAGCCCCAGCATTTT.

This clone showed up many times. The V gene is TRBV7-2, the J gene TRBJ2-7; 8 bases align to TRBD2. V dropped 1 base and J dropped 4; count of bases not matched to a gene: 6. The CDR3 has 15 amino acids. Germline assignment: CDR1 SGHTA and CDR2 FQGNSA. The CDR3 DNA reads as TGTGCCAGCAGCTTAGGGGGTAGCGGGGTGTACGAGCAGTACTTC. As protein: CASSLGGSGVYEQYF.

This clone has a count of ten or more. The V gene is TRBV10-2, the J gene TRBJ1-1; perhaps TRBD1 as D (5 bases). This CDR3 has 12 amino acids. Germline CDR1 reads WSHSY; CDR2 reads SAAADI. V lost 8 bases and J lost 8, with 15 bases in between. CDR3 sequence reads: CASSPRTSEAFF. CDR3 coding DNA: TGCGCCAGCTCCCCCAGGACATCGGAAGCTTTCTTT.

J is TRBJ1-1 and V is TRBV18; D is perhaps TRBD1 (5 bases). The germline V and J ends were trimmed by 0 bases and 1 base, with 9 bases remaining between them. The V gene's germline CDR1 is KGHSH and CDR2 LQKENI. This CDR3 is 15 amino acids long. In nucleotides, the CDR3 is TGTGCCAGCTCACCACCGACAGCAACGAACACTGAAGCTTTCTTT. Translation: CASSPPTATNTEAFF. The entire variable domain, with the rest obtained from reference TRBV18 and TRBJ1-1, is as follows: NAGVMQNPRHLVRRRGQEARLRCSPMKGHSHVYWYRQLPEEGLKFMVYLQKENIIDESGMPKERFSAEFPKEGPSILRIQQVVRGDSAAYFCASSPPTATNTEAFFGQGTRLTVV.

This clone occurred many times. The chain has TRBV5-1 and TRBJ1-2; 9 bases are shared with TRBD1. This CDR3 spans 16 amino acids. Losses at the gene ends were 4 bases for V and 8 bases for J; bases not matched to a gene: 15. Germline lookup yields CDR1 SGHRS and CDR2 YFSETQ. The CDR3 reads CASSRVGILTGGGYTF. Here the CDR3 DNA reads TGCGCCAGCAGCCGCGTGGGTATTTTGACAGGGGGAGGCTACACCTTC. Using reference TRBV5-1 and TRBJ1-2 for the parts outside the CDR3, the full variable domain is KAGVTQTPRYLIKTRGQQVTLSCSPISGHRSVSWYQQTPGQGLQFLFEYFSETQRNKGNFPGRFSGRQFSNSRSEMNVSTLELGDSALYLCASSRVGILTGGGYTFGSGTRLTVV.

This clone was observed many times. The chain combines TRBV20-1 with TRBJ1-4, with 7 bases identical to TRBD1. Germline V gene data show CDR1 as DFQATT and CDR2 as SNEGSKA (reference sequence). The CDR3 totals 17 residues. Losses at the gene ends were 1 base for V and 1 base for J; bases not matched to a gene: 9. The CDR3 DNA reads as TGCAGTGCTAGAGGGGGAGGGGGCGCCGGAACTAATGAAAAACTGTTTTTT. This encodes CSARGGGGAGTNEKLFF.

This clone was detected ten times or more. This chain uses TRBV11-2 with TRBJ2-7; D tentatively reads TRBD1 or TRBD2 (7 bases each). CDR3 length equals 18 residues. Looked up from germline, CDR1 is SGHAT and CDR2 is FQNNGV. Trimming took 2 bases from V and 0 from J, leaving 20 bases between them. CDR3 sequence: CASSLKAGDSASSYEQYF. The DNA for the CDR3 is TGTGCCAGCAGCTTAAAGGCGGGGGACAGCGCGAGCTCCTACGAGCAGTACTTC.

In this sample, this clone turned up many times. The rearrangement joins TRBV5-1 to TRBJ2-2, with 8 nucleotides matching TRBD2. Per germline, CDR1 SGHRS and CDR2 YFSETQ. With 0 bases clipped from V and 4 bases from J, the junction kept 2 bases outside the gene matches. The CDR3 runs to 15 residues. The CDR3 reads CASSLVGLATGELFF. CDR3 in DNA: TGCGCCAGCAGCTTGGTCGGACTAGCCACCGGGGAGCTGTTTTTT.

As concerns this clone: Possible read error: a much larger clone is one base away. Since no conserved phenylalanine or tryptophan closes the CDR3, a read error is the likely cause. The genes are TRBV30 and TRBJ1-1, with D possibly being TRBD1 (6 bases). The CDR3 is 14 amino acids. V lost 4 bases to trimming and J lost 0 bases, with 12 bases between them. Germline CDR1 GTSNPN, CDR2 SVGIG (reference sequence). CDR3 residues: CAWIPGVLNTEAFC. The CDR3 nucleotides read TGTGCCTGGATTCCAGGGGTGCTGAACACTGAAGCTTTCTGT.

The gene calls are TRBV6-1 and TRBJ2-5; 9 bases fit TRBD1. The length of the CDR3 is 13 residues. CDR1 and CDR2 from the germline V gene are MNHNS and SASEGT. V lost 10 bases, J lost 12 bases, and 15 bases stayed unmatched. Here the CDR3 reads CANRAGTGMSKYF. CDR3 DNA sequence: TGTGCCAACAGGGCCGGGACAGGGATGTCCAAGTACTTC.

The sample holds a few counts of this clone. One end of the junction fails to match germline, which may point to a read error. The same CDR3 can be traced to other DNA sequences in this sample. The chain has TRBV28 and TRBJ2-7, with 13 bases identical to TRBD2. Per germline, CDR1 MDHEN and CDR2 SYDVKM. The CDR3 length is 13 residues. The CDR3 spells CASSIRTSGSRYF. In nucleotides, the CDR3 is TGCGCCAGCAGTATCAGGACTAGCGGGAGCCGGTACTTC.

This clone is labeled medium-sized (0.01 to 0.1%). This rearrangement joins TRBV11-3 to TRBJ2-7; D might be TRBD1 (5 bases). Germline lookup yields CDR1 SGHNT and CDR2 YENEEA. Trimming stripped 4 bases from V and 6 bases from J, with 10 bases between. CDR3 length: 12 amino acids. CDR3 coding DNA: TGTGCCAGCAGCTCAGGGTTCGGCGAGCAGTACTTC. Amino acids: CASSSGFGEQYF. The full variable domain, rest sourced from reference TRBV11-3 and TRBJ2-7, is EAGVVQSPRYKIIEKKQPVAFWCNPISGHNTLYWYLQNLGQGPELLIRYENEEAVDDSQLPKDRFSAERLKGVDSTLKIQPAELGDSAVYLCASSSGFGEQYFGPGTRLTVT.

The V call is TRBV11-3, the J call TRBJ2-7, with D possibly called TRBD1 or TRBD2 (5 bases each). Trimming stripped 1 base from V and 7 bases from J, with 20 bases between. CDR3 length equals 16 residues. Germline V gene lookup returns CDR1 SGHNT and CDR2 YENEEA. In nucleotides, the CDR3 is TGTGCCAGCAGCTTAGTTATATCGGGGCAGGCGAGGGAGCAGTACTTC. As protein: CASSLVISGQAREQYF.

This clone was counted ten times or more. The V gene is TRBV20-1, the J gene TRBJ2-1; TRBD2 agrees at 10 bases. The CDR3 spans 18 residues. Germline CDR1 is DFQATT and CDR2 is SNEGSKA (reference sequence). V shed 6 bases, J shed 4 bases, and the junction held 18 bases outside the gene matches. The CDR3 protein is CSAPGTGTSGVQYNEQFF. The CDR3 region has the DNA TGCAGTGCCCCCGGGACAGGTACTAGCGGGGTTCAATACAATGAGCAGTTCTTC.

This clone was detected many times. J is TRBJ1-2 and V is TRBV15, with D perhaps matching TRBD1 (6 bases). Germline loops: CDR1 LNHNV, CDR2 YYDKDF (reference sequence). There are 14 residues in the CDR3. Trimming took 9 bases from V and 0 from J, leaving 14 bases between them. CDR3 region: CATRRGQSNYGYTF. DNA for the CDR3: TGTGCCACGCGTCGGGGGCAGTCTAACTATGGCTACACCTTC.

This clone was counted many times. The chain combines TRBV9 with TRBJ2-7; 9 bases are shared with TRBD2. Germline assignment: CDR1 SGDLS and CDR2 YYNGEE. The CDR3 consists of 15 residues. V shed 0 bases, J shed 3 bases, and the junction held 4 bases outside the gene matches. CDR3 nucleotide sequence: TGTGCCAGCAGCGTAGCGGCTAGCGGGGTCTACGAGCAGTACTTC. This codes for CASSVAASGVYEQYF. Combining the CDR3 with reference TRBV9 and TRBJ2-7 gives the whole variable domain DSGVTQTPKHLITATGQRVTLRCSPRSGDLSVYWYQQSLDQGLQFLIQYYNGEERAKGNILERFSAQQFPDLHSELNLSSLELGDSALYFCASSVAASGVYEQYFGPGTRLTVT.

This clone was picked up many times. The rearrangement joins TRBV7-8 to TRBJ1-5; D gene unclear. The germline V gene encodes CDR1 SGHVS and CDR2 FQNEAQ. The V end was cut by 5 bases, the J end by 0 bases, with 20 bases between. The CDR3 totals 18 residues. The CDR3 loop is CASSKQASAPYSNQPQHF. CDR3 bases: TGTGCCAGCAGCAAGCAGGCTTCCGCGCCTTATAGCAATCAGCCCCAGCATTTT.

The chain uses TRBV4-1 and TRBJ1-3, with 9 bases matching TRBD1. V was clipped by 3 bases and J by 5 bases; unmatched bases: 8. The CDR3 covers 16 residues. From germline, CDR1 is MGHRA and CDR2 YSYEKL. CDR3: CASSQGVQGARNTIYF. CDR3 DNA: TGCGCCAGCAGCCAGGGGGTACAGGGGGCGAGAAACACCATATATTTT.

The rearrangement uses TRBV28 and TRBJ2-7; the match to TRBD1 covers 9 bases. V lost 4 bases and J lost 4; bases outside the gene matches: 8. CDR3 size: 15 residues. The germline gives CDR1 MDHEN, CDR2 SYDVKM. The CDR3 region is CASSSRTGVTYEQYF. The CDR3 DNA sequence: TGTGCCAGCAGTTCTAGGACAGGGGTCACTTACGAGCAGTACTTC. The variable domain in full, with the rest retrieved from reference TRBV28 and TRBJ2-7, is DVKVTQSSRYLVKRTGEKVFLECVQDMDHENMFWYRQDPGLGLRLIYFSYDVKMKEKGDIPEGYSVSREKKERFSLILESASTNQTSMYLCASSSRTGVTYEQYFGPGTRLTVT.

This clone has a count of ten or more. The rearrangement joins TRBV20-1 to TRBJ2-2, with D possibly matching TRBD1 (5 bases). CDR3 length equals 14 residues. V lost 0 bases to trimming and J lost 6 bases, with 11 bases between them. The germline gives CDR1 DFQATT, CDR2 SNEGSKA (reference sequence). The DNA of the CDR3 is TGCAGTGCTAGAGATTCAGGCAGGGCCGGGGAGCTGTTTTTT. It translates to CSARDSGRAGELFF.

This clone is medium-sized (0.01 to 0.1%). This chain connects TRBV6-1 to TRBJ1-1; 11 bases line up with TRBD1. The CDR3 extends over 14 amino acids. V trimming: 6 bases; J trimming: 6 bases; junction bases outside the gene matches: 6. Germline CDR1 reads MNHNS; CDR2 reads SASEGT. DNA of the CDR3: TGTGCCAGCAGGGAGGGGACAGGGGGTTCTGAAGCTTTCTTT. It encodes CASREGTGGSEAFF.

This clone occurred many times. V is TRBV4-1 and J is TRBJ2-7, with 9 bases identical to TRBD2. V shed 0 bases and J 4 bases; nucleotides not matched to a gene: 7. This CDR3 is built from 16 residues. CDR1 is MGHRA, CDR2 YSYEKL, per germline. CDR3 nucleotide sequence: TGCGCCAGCAGCCAAGAATCCACTAGCGGGTTATACGAGCAGTACTTC. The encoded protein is CASSQESTSGLYEQYF.

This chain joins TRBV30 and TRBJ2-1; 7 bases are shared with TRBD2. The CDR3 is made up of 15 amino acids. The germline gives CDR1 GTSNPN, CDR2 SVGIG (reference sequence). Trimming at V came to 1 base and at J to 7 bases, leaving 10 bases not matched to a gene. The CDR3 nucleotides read TGTGCCTGGAGTGGGGAGGAGGGAGGGTGGAATGAGCAGTTCTTC. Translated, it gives CAWSGEEGGWNEQFF.

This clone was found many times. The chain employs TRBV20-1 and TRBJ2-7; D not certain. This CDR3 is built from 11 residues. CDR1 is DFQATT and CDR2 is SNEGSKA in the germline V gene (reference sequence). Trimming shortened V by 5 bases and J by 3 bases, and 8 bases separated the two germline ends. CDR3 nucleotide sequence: TGCAGTGCTCGTAAGAACTACGAGCAGTACTTC. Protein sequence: CSARKNYEQYF.